A selection of T cell receptor beta chains follows, all from one sample in a study of human T cells and chemical hapten exposure. MiXCR, run by TCRdb on the RACE reads, gives a single entry per CDR3 protein. The table lists about 85,000 distinct CDR3 sequences, 8.5% of them singletons. This sample comprised whole blood, obtained in connection with sensitization to the hapten diphenylcyclopropenone (DPC). All receptors come from a middle-aged man with alopecia areata. Some clones in this sample may be carry-over from other donors' samples. CDR3s include the opening cysteine and the closing phenylalanine or tryptophan. A D gene is named only where the DNA matches it firmly. Only some rows state a clone size, as once, few, many or a class for expanded clones.

medium-sized	.	TRBV6-6	TRBJ2-7	CASSYDKAYEQYF	TGTGCCAGCAGTTACGATAAGGCTTACGAGCAGTACTTC
.	.	TRBV7-2	TRBJ1-1	CASSLAVGFLNTEAFF	TGTGCCAGCAGCTTAGCAGTTGGTTTCTTGAACACTGAAGCTTTCTTT
many	.	TRBV12-3/TRBV12-4	TRBJ1-1	CASSFQVNTEAFF	TGTGCCAGCAGTTTCCAGGTGAACACTGAAGCTTTCTTT
few	TRBD1	TRBV5-1	TRBJ1-4	CASSRGTDYNEKLFF	TGCGCCAGCAGCCGGGGGACAGACTATAATGAAAAACTGTTTTTT
many	TRBD1	TRBV28	TRBJ1-2	CASSFRDSLYGYTF	TGTGCCAGCAGTTTCCGGGACAGCCTCTATGGCTACACCTTC
few	TRBD1	TRBV10-3	TRBJ1-1	CAISPTGGNTEAFF	TGTGCCATCAGCCCGACAGGGGGGAACACTGAAGCTTTCTTT
few	TRBD2	TRBV5-1	TRBJ2-5	CASNPSGRGETQYF	TGCGCCAGCAATCCTAGCGGGAGAGGGGAGACCCAGTACTTC
few	.	TRBV2	TRBJ1-5	CASSLDGLNQPQHF	TGTGCCAGCAGCCTGGACGGACTCAATCAGCCCCAGCATTTT
.	TRBD2	TRBV20-1	TRBJ2-1	CCPAGGPPNEQFF	TGCTGCCCAGCGGGAGGTCCCCCCAATGAGCAGTTCTTC
many	.	TRBV19	TRBJ2-1	CASSMGLRNEQFF	TGTGCCAGTAGTATGGGTTTACGTAATGAGCAGTTCTTC
.	.	TRBV28	TRBJ2-5	CASSSGRTQETQYF	TGTGCCAGCAGTTCGGGACGTACTCAAGAGACCCAGTACTTC
few	.	TRBV2	TRBJ2-6	CASRVGNGANVLTF	TGTGCCAGCAGGGTTGGGAATGGGGCCAACGTCCTGACTTTC
few	TRBD2	TRBV5-4	TRBJ2-3	CASSETSDGTDTQYF	TGTGCCAGCAGCGAAACTAGCGACGGCACAGATACGCAGTATTTT
medium-sized	.	TRBV29-1	TRBJ1-4	CSVEVGTNNEKLFF	TGCAGCGTTGAAGTCGGGACCAACAATGAAAAACTGTTTTTT
many	.	TRBV28	TRBJ2-1	CASSPEGRSYNEQFF	TGTGCCAGCAGCCCGGAGGGCAGGTCTTACAATGAGCAGTTCTTC
few	TRBD2	TRBV10-3	TRBJ2-1	CATRGLAGGSSYNEQFF	TGTGCCACCAGGGGGCTAGCGGGAGGGAGCTCCTACAATGAGCAGTTCTTC
.	.	TRBV7-6	TRBJ2-1	CASSVGAESNEQFF	TGTGCCAGCAGCGTCGGAGCGGAAAGCAATGAGCAGTTCTTC
.	.	TRBV20-1	TRBJ2-3	CSARQPRHDTDTQYF	TGCAGTGCTAGACAGCCCAGGCACGACACAGATACGCAGTATTTT
.	.	TRBV28	TRBJ2-3	CASRQLHRELADTQYF	TGTGCCAGCAGACAACTACACCGGGAGCTCGCAGATACGCAGTATTTT
.	.	TRBV27	TRBJ2-4	CASSLSFGTAKNIQYF	TGTGCCAGCAGTTTATCGTTTGGGACAGCCAAAAACATTCAGTACTTC
.	.	TRBV5-4	TRBJ2-5	CASSRTSPGGETQYF	TGTGCCAGCAGCCGGACCTCCCCTGGCGGGGAGACCCAGTACTTC
few	TRBD1	TRBV3-1	TRBJ1-2	CASSQGDREDGYTF	TGTGCCAGCAGCCAAGGGGACAGGGAGGATGGCTACACCTTC
many	TRBD1	TRBV29-1	TRBJ2-5	CSGGTDQETQYF	TGCAGCGGAGGGACAGACCAAGAGACCCAGTACTTC
many	.	TRBV9	TRBJ2-1	CASSVALDNEQFF	TGTGCCAGCAGCGTAGCTCTAGACAATGAGCAGTTCTTC
.	TRBD1	TRBV9	TRBJ1-1	CASSRGQGKKNTEAFF	TGTGCCAGCAGCCGCGGACAGGGAAAAAAGAACACTGAAGCTTTCTTT
many	.	TRBV12-5	TRBJ1-1	CASGLGGTEAFF	TGTGCTAGTGGTTTGGGAGGCACTGAAGCTTTCTTT
.	.	TRBV6-6	TRBJ2-6	CAIPAASGANVLTF	TGTGCCATCCCGGCAGCCTCTGGGGCCAACGTCCTGACTTTC
few	TRBD2	TRBV7-2	TRBJ2-7	CASSLLAGGVYEQYF	TGTGCCAGCAGCTTACTAGCGGGAGGGGTCTACGAGCAGTACTTC
few	.	TRBV9	TRBJ2-7	CASSNNRDHEHQPYYEQYF	TGTGCCAGCAGCAACAACCGGGACCACGAACATCAGCCCTACTACGAGCAGTACTTC
many	.	TRBV20-1	TRBJ1-6	CSAGQSSYNSPLHF	TGCAGTGCCGGACAGAGCTCCTATAATTCACCCCTCCACTTT
many	TRBD2	TRBV29-1	TRBJ2-7	CSVEDSLAGGMREQYF	TGCAGCGTTGAAGATTCGCTCGCGGGAGGGATGCGAGAGCAGTACTTC